These T cell receptor beta chains were read from a single sample in a study of brain T cells in children with intractable seizures. Clones were read by immunoSEQ multiplex PCR, and TCRdb kept only the in-frame ones, dropping some. The sample has around 80,000 clones; about 93% are singletons. Sequences were derived from peripheral blood, sampled at surgery. The source of these receptors is a girl aged 2 to 9 with Rasmussen encephalitis and intractable seizures. Each CDR3 is given with its conserved first and last residue.

V gene: TRBV9
J gene: TRBJ2-3
CDR3 protein: CASSDVLDTQYF

V gene: TRBV3-1/TRBV3-2
J gene: TRBJ2-1
CDR3 protein: CASSQTNEQFF

V gene: TRBV29-1
J gene: TRBJ2-6
CDR3 protein: CSVARPSSGANVLTF

V gene: TRBV2
J gene: TRBJ1-4
CDR3 protein: CASSVQGARANEKLFF

V gene: TRBV21-1
J gene: TRBJ2-7
CDR3 protein: CASSKGPRTNRNF

V gene: TRBV28
J gene: TRBJ1-2
CDR3 protein: CASSLDTIHNYGYTF

V gene: TRBV5-4
J gene: TRBJ2-7
CDR3 protein: CASSLPLTSISEQYF

V gene: TRBV28
J gene: TRBJ1-5
CDR3 protein: CASGQPQHF

V gene: TRBV4-1
J gene: TRBJ1-2
CDR3 protein: CASSQDFYGYTF

V gene: TRBV30
J gene: TRBJ2-1
CDR3 protein: CAWSLKLGGSRFF

V gene: TRBV25-1
J gene: TRBJ1-6
CDR3 protein: CASSDSLSYNSPLHF

V gene: TRBV15
J gene: TRBJ2-5
CDR3 protein: CATKGLLQETQYF

V gene: TRBV21-1
J gene: TRBJ2-5
CDR3 protein: CASSKADPQGCQETQYF

V gene: TRBV6-5
J gene: TRBJ1-1
CDR3 protein: CASSYSTGPEAFF

V gene: TRBV28
J gene: TRBJ1-1
CDR3 protein: CASSLYGFEAFF

V gene: TRBV4-2
J gene: TRBJ1-5
CDR3 protein: CASSQDLVFSQPQHF

V gene: TRBV12-5
J gene: TRBJ2-2
CDR3 protein: CASGPDTGELFF

V gene: TRBV7-9
J gene: TRBJ1-5
CDR3 protein: CASSDPAGEDQPQHF

V gene: TRBV13
J gene: TRBJ1-2
CDR3 protein: CASRRTNYGYTF

V gene: TRBV3-1/TRBV3-2
J gene: TRBJ1-4
CDR3 protein: CASSPTGYGLGNEKLFF

V gene: TRBV28
J gene: TRBJ1-5
CDR3 protein: CASSWTGSNQPQHF

V gene: TRBV29-1
J gene: TRBJ2-5
CDR3 protein: CSVEQGAETQYF

V gene: TRBV5-1
J gene: TRBJ2-7
CDR3 protein: CASSVTSGRINEQYF

V gene: TRBV6-2/TRBV6-3
J gene: TRBJ2-1
CDR3 protein: CASSYVGLAINEQFF

V gene: TRBV29-1
J gene: TRBJ1-1
CDR3 protein: CSVGGPTEAFF

V gene: TRBV2
J gene: TRBJ1-4
CDR3 protein: CASRAKETPEKLFF

V gene: TRBV5-1
J gene: TRBJ2-5
CDR3 protein: CASSSRGETQYF

V gene: TRBV27
J gene: TRBJ2-5
CDR3 protein: CASSRPPPFETQYF

V gene: TRBV3-1/TRBV3-2
J gene: TRBJ2-1
CDR3 protein: CASSQRPGGLYNEQFF

V gene: TRBV12-3/TRBV12-4
J gene: TRBJ1-1
CDR3 protein: CASSLREGTGAFF

V gene: TRBV18
J gene: TRBJ2-1
CDR3 protein: CASSPPRGNSYNEQFFGIQFF

V gene: TRBV12-3/TRBV12-4
J gene: TRBJ1-1
CDR3 protein: CASSFLLGGEAFF

V gene: TRBV10-3
J gene: TRBJ2-1
CDR3 protein: CAIGGQSGRLDEQFF

V gene: TRBV28
J gene: TRBJ1-1
CDR3 protein: CASSLDTEAFF

V gene: TRBV28
J gene: TRBJ2-3
CDR3 protein: CASSFQGTDTQYF

V gene: TRBV6-5
J gene: TRBJ2-1
CDR3 protein: CASSYRWEYNEQFF

V gene: TRBV4-1
J gene: TRBJ2-7
CDR3 protein: CASSQDTSGSVSYEQYF

V gene: TRBV18
J gene: TRBJ2-5
CDR3 protein: CASSHKPSRTSHF

V gene: TRBV5-4
J gene: TRBJ2-2
CDR3 protein: CASSEGQPNTGELFF

V gene: TRBV28
J gene: TRBJ2-7
CDR3 protein: CASSYQLSYEQYF

V gene: TRBV15
J gene: TRBJ1-3
CDR3 protein: CATSRDREENTIYF

V gene: TRBV6-2/TRBV6-3
J gene: TRBJ1-2
CDR3 protein: CASSAPGQGNYGYTF

V gene: TRBV7-9
J gene: TRBJ1-1
CDR3 protein: CASSLGGDSNTEAFF

V gene: TRBV11-2
J gene: TRBJ2-7
CDR3 protein: CASSPLAGVIHEQYF

V gene: TRBV27
J gene: TRBJ1-2
CDR3 protein: CASSTRDGLPGGYTF

V gene: TRBV19
J gene: TRBJ1-5
CDR3 protein: CASRSGTSSNQPQHF

V gene: TRBV18
J gene: TRBJ2-7
CDR3 protein: CASSPPAGHAYEQYF

V gene: TRBV11-3
J gene: TRBJ2-1
CDR3 protein: CASAPGLAGGSNEQFF

V gene: TRBV5-1
J gene: TRBJ1-1
CDR3 protein: CASSFGAGMNTEAFF

V gene: TRBV28
J gene: TRBJ2-1
CDR3 protein: CASSLPLTSGRNNEQFF

V gene: TRBV7-9
J gene: TRBJ1-5
CDR3 protein: CASSWGDRGNQPQHF

V gene: TRBV11-2
J gene: TRBJ2-7
CDR3 protein: CASSLDWTSYEQYF

V gene: TRBV18
J gene: TRBJ1-5
CDR3 protein: CASSLTGGNQPQHF

V gene: TRBV5-4
J gene: TRBJ1-1
CDR3 protein: CASSRRENTEAFF